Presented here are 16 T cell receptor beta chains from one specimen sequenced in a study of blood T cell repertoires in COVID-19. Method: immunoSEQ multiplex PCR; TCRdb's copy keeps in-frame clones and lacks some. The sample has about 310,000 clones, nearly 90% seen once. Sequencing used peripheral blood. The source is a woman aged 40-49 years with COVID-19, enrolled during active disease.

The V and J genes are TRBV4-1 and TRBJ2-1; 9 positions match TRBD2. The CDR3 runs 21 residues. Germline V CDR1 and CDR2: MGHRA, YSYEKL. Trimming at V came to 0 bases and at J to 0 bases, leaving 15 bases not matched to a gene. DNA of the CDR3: TGCGCCAGCAGCCAAGACGAAGCGGGGGGTATAGGGTCCGGCTCCTACAATGAGCAGTTCTTC. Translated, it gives CASSQDEAGGIGSGSYNEQFF.

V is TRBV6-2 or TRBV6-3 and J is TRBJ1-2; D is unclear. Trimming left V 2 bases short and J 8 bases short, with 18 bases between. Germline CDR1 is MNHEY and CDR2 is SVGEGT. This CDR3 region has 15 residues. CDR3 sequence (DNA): TGTGCCAGCAGTTACACCCGGACCACCCCGGGGGGCTACACCTTC. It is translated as CASSYTRTTPGGYTF.

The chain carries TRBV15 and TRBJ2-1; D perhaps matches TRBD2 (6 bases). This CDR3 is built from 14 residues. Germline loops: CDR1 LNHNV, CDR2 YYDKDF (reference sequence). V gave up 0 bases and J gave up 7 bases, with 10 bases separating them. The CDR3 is CATSRDPGRNEQFF. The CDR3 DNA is TGTGCCACCAGCAGAGATCCAGGGAGGAATGAGCAGTTCTTC.

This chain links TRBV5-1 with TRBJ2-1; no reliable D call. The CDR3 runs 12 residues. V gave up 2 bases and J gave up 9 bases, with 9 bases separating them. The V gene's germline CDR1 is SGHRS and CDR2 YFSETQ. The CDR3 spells CASSFTGGEQFF. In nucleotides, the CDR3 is TGCGCCAGCAGCTTCACCGGTGGTGAGCAGTTCTTC.

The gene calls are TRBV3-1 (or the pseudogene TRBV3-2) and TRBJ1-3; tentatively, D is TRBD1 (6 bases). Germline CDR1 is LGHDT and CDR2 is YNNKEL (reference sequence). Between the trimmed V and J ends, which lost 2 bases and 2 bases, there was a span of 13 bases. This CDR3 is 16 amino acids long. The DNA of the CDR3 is TGTGCCAGCAGCCAAAACCGGGACACTGCTGGAAACACCATATATTTT. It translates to CASSQNRDTAGNTIYF.

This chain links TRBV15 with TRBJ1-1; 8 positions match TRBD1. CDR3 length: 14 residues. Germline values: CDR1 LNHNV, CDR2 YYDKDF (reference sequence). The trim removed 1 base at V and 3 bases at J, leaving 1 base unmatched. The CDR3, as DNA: TGTGCCACCAGCAGAGCAGGGGGCTACACTGAAGCTTTCTTT. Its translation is CATSRAGGYTEAFF.

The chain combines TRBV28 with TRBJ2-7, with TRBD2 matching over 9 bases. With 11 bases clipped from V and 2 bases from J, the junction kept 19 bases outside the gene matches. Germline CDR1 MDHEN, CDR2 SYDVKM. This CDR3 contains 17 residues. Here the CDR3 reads CAVPREDSGSTPYEQYF. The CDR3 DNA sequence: TGTGCCGTACCTCGGGAAGATAGCGGGAGTACTCCCTACGAGCAGTACTTC.

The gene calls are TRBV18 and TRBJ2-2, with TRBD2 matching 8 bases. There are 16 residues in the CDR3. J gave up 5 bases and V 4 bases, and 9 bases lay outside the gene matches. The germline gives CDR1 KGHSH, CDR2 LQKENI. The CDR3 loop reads CASSQGGGGGTGELFF. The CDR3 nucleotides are TGTGCCAGCTCACAAGGAGGCGGCGGGGGGACCGGGGAGCTGTTTTTT.

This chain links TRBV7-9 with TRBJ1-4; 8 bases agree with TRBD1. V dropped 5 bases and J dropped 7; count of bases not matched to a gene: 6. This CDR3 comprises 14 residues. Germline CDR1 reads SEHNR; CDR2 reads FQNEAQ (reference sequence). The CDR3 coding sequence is TGTGCCAGCAGCGGACAGGGCGCCGGTGAAAAACTGTTTTTT. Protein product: CASSGQGAGEKLFF.

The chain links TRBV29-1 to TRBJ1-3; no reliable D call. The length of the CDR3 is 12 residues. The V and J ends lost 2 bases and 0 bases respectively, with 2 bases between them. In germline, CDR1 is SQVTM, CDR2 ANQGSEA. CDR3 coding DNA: TGCAGCGTTGAACTCTCTGGAAACACCATATATTTT. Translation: CSVELSGNTIYF.

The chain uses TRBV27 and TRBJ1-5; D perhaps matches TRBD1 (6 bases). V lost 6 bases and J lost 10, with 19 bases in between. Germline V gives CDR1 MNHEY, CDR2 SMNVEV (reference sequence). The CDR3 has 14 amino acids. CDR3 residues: CASRTTGLTGPQHF. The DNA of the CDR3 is TGTGCCAGCAGGACAACAGGGCTCACAGGTCCCCAGCATTTT.

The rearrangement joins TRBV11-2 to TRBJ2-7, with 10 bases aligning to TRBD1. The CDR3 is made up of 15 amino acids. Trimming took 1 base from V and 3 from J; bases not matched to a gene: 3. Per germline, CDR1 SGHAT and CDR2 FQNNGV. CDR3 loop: CASSLVGQGGYEQYF. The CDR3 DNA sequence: TGTGCCAGCAGCTTAGTAGGACAGGGGGGCTACGAGCAGTACTTC.

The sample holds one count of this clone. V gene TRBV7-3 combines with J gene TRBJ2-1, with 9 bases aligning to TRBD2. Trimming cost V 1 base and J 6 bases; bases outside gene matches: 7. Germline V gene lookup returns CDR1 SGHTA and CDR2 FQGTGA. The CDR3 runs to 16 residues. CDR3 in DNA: TGTGCCAGCAGCTTAAACCCAGCGGGAGGCTTCAATGAGCAGTTCTTC. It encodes CASSLNPAGGFNEQFF. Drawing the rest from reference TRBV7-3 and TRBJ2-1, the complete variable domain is GAGVSQTPSNKVTEKGKYVELRCDPISGHTALYWYRQSLGQGPEFLIYFQGTGAADDSGLPNDRFFAVRPEGSVSTLKIQRTERGDSAVYLCASSLNPAGGFNEQFFGPGTRLTVL.

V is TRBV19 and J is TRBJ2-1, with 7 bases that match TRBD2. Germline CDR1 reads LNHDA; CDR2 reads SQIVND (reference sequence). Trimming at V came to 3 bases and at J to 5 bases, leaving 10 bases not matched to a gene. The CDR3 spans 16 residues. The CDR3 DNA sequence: TGTGCCAGTAGTATCCTAGGACTAGATACCCACAATGAGCAGTTCTTC. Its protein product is CASSILGLDTHNEQFF.

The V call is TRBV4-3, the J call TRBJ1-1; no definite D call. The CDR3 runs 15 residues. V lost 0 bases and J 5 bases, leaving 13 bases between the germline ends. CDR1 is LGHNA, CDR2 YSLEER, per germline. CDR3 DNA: TGCGCCAGCAGCCAAGATTGGGAAGGGAGGACTGAAGCTTTCTTT. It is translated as CASSQDWEGRTEAFF.

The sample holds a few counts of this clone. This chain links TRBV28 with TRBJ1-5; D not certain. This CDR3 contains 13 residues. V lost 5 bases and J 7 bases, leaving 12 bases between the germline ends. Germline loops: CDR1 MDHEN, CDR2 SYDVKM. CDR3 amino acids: CASSRRVSQPQHF. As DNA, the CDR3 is TGTGCCAGCAGTCGTAGAGTGTCCCAGCCCCAGCATTTT.